This T cell receptor (beta chain) was captured by sequencing in a study of identical twins. The study, taken as a whole, reports: Researchers reported weaker excess twin sharing in beta out-of-frame sequences. Conclusions rested on cross-sectional statistics rather than following the same donors. Abundant cord blood beta clonotypes carried fewer insertions; memory repertoires showed none.

Each CDR3 protein is one row after TCRdb ran MiXCR on the 5' RACE reads. This table holds hundreds of thousands of distinct CDR3 sequences, over 8.5% found once. The CDR3 is made up of 13 amino acids. The ends were cut back, 8 bases at V and 3 bases at J, with 13 bases in the middle. In this sample, this clonotype turned up a few times. The antigen is unknown. These data also formed part of another study, on yellow fever vaccine responses in identical twins.

The sample consisted of PBMCs. The chain couples TRBV12-3 or TRBV12-4 to TRBJ2-5; tentative D call: TRBD2 (6 bases). The TCR originated in a young woman in good health. The CDR3 DNA reads TGTGCCAGCCGGTGGGGGGTCGAAGAGACCCAGTACTTC. It encodes CASRWGVEETQYF.